This entry describes one T cell receptor beta chain. The data belong to a study of blood T cell repertoires in COVID-19. Across the whole study: Specimens from acute and convalescent COVID-19 originated in the United States, Italy and Spain. The cDNA or gDNA used as material had been derived from T cells, B-cell-depleted T cells, or PBMCs.

The V gene end was trimmed by 10 bases and the J gene end by 4 bases; junction bases not matched to a gene: 7. Germline loops: CDR1 MRHNA, CDR2 SNTAGT. This CDR3 has 13 residues. In the original analysis: Estimated nucleated cell counts came from reference gene primer amplification. Produced via immunoSEQ multiplex PCR; TCRdb's table is partial and in-frame only. V and J calls plus clone size are reproduced from that table; the DNA served to infer D and trimming. The sample lists around 700,000 clones, approximately 90% seen once, with under 0.3% in the top ten. Input material: peripheral blood. The clonotype originates from a young woman with acute or convalescent COVID-19. The chain couples TRBV6-4 to TRBJ1-5, with 7 bases matching TRBD1. CDR3 sequence reads: CATPTGWNQPQHF. CDR3 bases: TGTGCCACCCCGACAGGGTGGAATCAGCCCCAGCATTTT.